A selection of T cell receptor beta chains follows, all from one sample in a study of shared T cell receptors in the human thymus. Using immunoSEQ multiplex PCR, the repertoire was profiled, and TCRdb retains in-frame clones only, with some absent. The sample lists fewer than 700,000 clones; roughly 90% were seen once. Another study also made use of these data, one on human thymus T cells.

Sequenced input: thymocytes. The source is a boy under two years old with a congenital heart defect. Both conserved end residues are part of each CDR3. D genes are given only for firm matches. Only some rows state a clone size, as once, few, many or a class for expanded clones.

v_gene: TRBV2
j_gene: TRBJ2-7
d_gene: -
abundance: -
CDR3nt: TGTGCCAGCAGTGAAGTCCGTATGGGAGAGGCTTACGAGCAGTACTTC
CDR3aa: CASSEVRMGEAYEQYF

v_gene: TRBV19
j_gene: TRBJ2-3
d_gene: TRBD1
abundance: -
CDR3nt: TGTGCCAGTAGGAAGGGACAGGGGAGTCGAGATACGCAGTATTTT
CDR3aa: CASRKGQGSRDTQYF

v_gene: TRBV15
j_gene: TRBJ2-3
d_gene: -
abundance: -
CDR3nt: TGTGCCACCAGCAGGGGGAACACTAGGGATACGCAGTATTTT
CDR3aa: CATSRGNTRDTQYF

v_gene: TRBV14
j_gene: TRBJ1-2
d_gene: -
abundance: -
CDR3nt: TGTGCCAGCAGCCGGCGGGGGACAACTGATCTCTATGGCTACACCTTC
CDR3aa: CASSRRGTTDLYGYTF

v_gene: TRBV10-3
j_gene: TRBJ2-1
d_gene: TRBD2
abundance: -
CDR3nt: TGTGCCATCAGTGGGGCTAGCGGGGGGGCGGGGGATGAGCAGTTCTTC
CDR3aa: CAISGASGGAGDEQFF

v_gene: TRBV12-5
j_gene: TRBJ1-5
d_gene: TRBD1
abundance: -
CDR3nt: TGTGCTAGTGGTTTGAAGGGGACAGGGCAGGATAGCAATCAGCCCCAGCATTTT
CDR3aa: CASGLKGTGQDSNQPQHF

v_gene: TRBV27
j_gene: TRBJ2-5
d_gene: TRBD2
abundance: -
CDR3nt: TGTGCCAGCAGCTTAGGCCTAGCGGGAGGTGAGACCCAGTACTTC
CDR3aa: CASSLGLAGGETQYF

v_gene: TRBV6-4
j_gene: TRBJ2-1
d_gene: -
abundance: -
CDR3nt: TGTGCCAGCAGTGTTGACAGGTTTCTCTACAATGAGCAGTTCTTC
CDR3aa: CASSVDRFLYNEQFF

v_gene: TRBV27
j_gene: TRBJ1-4
d_gene: TRBD1
abundance: -
CDR3nt: TGTGCCAGCAGCCCCCCGAGACAGGGTCGAAATGAAAAACTGTTTTTT
CDR3aa: CASSPPRQGRNEKLFF

v_gene: TRBV30
j_gene: TRBJ1-1
d_gene: -
abundance: -
CDR3nt: TGTGCCTGGAGTCCGCCGGGGGGGCGAGGAACTGAAGCTTTCTTT
CDR3aa: CAWSPPGGRGTEAFF

v_gene: TRBV7-2
j_gene: TRBJ2-4
d_gene: -
abundance: -
CDR3nt: TGTGCCAGCAGCCCCAGGGCCGGGCGAGCCAAAAACATTCAGTACTTC
CDR3aa: CASSPRAGRAKNIQYF

v_gene: TRBV29-1
j_gene: TRBJ1-2
d_gene: -
abundance: -
CDR3nt: TGCAGCGTTGAGGAAGGGGGTTCCTATGGCTACACCTTC
CDR3aa: CSVEEGGSYGYTF

v_gene: TRBV28
j_gene: TRBJ1-1
d_gene: -
abundance: once
CDR3nt: TGTGCCAGCAATTCAGGGATGGACACTGAAGCTTTCTTT
CDR3aa: CASNSGMDTEAFF

v_gene: TRBV11-2
j_gene: TRBJ2-3
d_gene: -
abundance: few
CDR3nt: TGTGCCAGCAGCTTACTTTCAGATACGCAGTATTTT
CDR3aa: CASSLLSDTQYF

v_gene: TRBV18
j_gene: TRBJ2-7
d_gene: TRBD2
abundance: -
CDR3nt: TGTGCCAGCTCACGCTCGACTAGCGGCTACGAGCAGTACTTC
CDR3aa: CASSRSTSGYEQYF

v_gene: TRBV5-1
j_gene: TRBJ2-3
d_gene: -
abundance: -
CDR3nt: TGCGCCAGCAGCTTGGGACAGGCCACAGATACGCAGTATTTT
CDR3aa: CASSLGQATDTQYF

v_gene: TRBV11-2
j_gene: TRBJ2-2
d_gene: -
abundance: -
CDR3nt: TGTGCCAGCAGCTTAGATCTGGGAGAGACCAACACCGGGGAGCTGTTTTTT
CDR3aa: CASSLDLGETNTGELFF

v_gene: TRBV2
j_gene: TRBJ2-7
d_gene: TRBD1
abundance: -
CDR3nt: TGTGCCAGCAGTGCTGGACAGGGGCACCTAGGCGAGCAGTACTTC
CDR3aa: CASSAGQGHLGEQYF

v_gene: TRBV5-1
j_gene: TRBJ2-5
d_gene: TRBD2
abundance: -
CDR3nt: TGCGCCAGCAGCTTACACCGGACTAGCGGGGAGACCCAGTACTTC
CDR3aa: CASSLHRTSGETQYF

v_gene: TRBV27
j_gene: TRBJ1-5
d_gene: -
abundance: -
CDR3nt: TGTGCCAGCAGTTTTGCGTCAGGTCAGCCCCAGCATTTT
CDR3aa: CASSFASGQPQHF

v_gene: TRBV6-5
j_gene: TRBJ2-2
d_gene: -
abundance: -
CDR3nt: TGTGCCAGCAGGCAGCCAGGGTTCATCGGGGAGCTGTTTTTT
CDR3aa: CASRQPGFIGELFF

v_gene: TRBV5-1
j_gene: TRBJ2-4
d_gene: TRBD2
abundance: -
CDR3nt: TGCGCCAGCAGCTTGACTAGCGGGGCCACTCTAGCCAAAAACATTCAGTACTTC
CDR3aa: CASSLTSGATLAKNIQYF

v_gene: TRBV28
j_gene: TRBJ2-1
d_gene: TRBD2
abundance: -
CDR3nt: TGTGCCAGCAGCAACCGGGACTCGCCGAACGGGGGGTACAATGAGCAGTTCTTC
CDR3aa: CASSNRDSPNGGYNEQFF

v_gene: TRBV19
j_gene: TRBJ1-5
d_gene: TRBD1
abundance: -
CDR3nt: TGTGCCAGTATGGAGGGACAGGGCGTTTTAGGGAATCAGCCCCAGCATTTT
CDR3aa: CASMEGQGVLGNQPQHF

v_gene: TRBV28
j_gene: TRBJ2-3
d_gene: TRBD1
abundance: -
CDR3nt: TGTGCCAGCAGACAAATCGGGCTGCCGGGACAGGGTCAATCAGATACGCAGTATTTT
CDR3aa: CASRQIGLPGQGQSDTQYF

v_gene: TRBV5-4
j_gene: TRBJ1-2
d_gene: TRBD1
abundance: -
CDR3nt: TGTGCCAGCAGCTCGGACAGGGGGGCGGGCGGCTACACCTTC
CDR3aa: CASSSDRGAGGYTF

v_gene: TRBV4-3
j_gene: TRBJ2-3
d_gene: TRBD2
abundance: -
CDR3nt: TGCGCCAGCAGCCAACCGGGACTAGATCCAGATACGCAGTATTTT
CDR3aa: CASSQPGLDPDTQYF

v_gene: TRBV6-4
j_gene: TRBJ1-1
d_gene: -
abundance: few
CDR3nt: TGTGCCAGCAGTGACCTCCCTACCATGAACACTGAAGCTTTCTTT
CDR3aa: CASSDLPTMNTEAFF

v_gene: TRBV18
j_gene: TRBJ1-2
d_gene: -
abundance: -
CDR3nt: TGTGCCAGCTCACCACTCGACGGACAGCCTGGATCCCTCTTC
CDR3aa: CASSPLDGQPGSLF

v_gene: TRBV7-9
j_gene: TRBJ2-7
d_gene: TRBD2
abundance: -
CDR3nt: TGTGCCAGCAGCTCCCACACGGGACTAGCGGGATGTTACGAGCAGTACTTC
CDR3aa: CASSSHTGLAGCYEQYF

v_gene: TRBV25-1
j_gene: TRBJ2-7
d_gene: -
abundance: -
CDR3nt: TGTGCCAGCAGTGCGACAGGCGCCCCATCCTACGAGCAGTACTTC
CDR3aa: CASSATGAPSYEQYF

v_gene: TRBV27
j_gene: TRBJ2-1
d_gene: TRBD2
abundance: -
CDR3nt: TGTGCCACCTCCGGGACTAGCGGGAGTTGGTCCTACAATGAGCAGTTCTTC
CDR3aa: CATSGTSGSWSYNEQFF

v_gene: TRBV19
j_gene: TRBJ2-6
d_gene: -
abundance: -
CDR3nt: TGTGCCAGTAACGGGGGGCATGGGGCCAACGTCCTGACTTTC
CDR3aa: CASNGGHGANVLTF

v_gene: TRBV6-4
j_gene: TRBJ2-1
d_gene: -
abundance: -
CDR3nt: TGTGCCAGCAGTGGAAATAGCGTCGATTGGGGCTCCTACAATGAGCAGTTCTTC
CDR3aa: CASSGNSVDWGSYNEQFF

v_gene: TRBV25-1
j_gene: TRBJ2-4
d_gene: TRBD1
abundance: -
CDR3nt: TGTGCCAGCACCTCAACCGGGACAGAAAACATTCAGTACTTC
CDR3aa: CASTSTGTENIQYF

v_gene: TRBV4-3
j_gene: TRBJ2-1
d_gene: TRBD2
abundance: -
CDR3nt: TGCGCCAGCAGCCAAGAGACCCCTAGCGGGAGGGCCAGGTTCACTCGCAGTGAGCAGTTCTTC
CDR3aa: CASSQETPSGRARFTRSEQFF

v_gene: TRBV19
j_gene: TRBJ2-2
d_gene: TRBD2
abundance: -
CDR3nt: TGTGCCAGTAGTATAGCCCCGGGCCGGCGGGAGGCGCTCGGGGAGCTGTTTTTT
CDR3aa: CASSIAPGRREALGELFF

v_gene: TRBV28
j_gene: TRBJ2-3
d_gene: TRBD1
abundance: once
CDR3nt: TGTGCCAGCAGCCCTCTCCCCCGGGACAGTCACAGAGGTACGCAGTATTTT
CDR3aa: CASSPLPRDSHRGTQYF

v_gene: TRBV28
j_gene: TRBJ2-2
d_gene: -
abundance: once
CDR3nt: TGTGCCAGCAGTTTTAAGGCCAGGGGGAACACCGGGGAGCTGTTTTTT
CDR3aa: CASSFKARGNTGELFF

v_gene: TRBV19
j_gene: TRBJ1-5
d_gene: TRBD1
abundance: -
CDR3nt: TGTGCCAGCAGCACGACGGTTCCCGACAGGGGACTAAGCAATCAGCCCCAGCATTTT
CDR3aa: CASSTTVPDRGLSNQPQHF

v_gene: TRBV7-8
j_gene: TRBJ2-5
d_gene: -
abundance: -
CDR3nt: TGTGCCAGCAGGGCGGGACTCTGGTACCAAGAGACCCAGTACTTC
CDR3aa: CASRAGLWYQETQYF

v_gene: TRBV25-1
j_gene: TRBJ1-3
d_gene: -
abundance: -
CDR3nt: TGTGCCAGCAGTGAATGGGGGCCAGACACCATATATTTT
CDR3aa: CASSEWGPDTIYF

v_gene: TRBV4-3
j_gene: TRBJ1-1
d_gene: TRBD1
abundance: once
CDR3nt: TGCGCCAGCAGCCATACAGACAGGGTAACTGAAGCTTTCTTT
CDR3aa: CASSHTDRVTEAFF

v_gene: TRBV5-1
j_gene: TRBJ1-4
d_gene: -
abundance: -
CDR3nt: TGCGCCAGCAGCTTGGGTATGGAGGCCCGGGAAAAACTGTTTTTT
CDR3aa: CASSLGMEAREKLFF

v_gene: TRBV18
j_gene: TRBJ1-1
d_gene: -
abundance: -
CDR3nt: TGTGCCAGCTCACCTTGGTTAGACAGCACTGAAGCTTTCTTT
CDR3aa: CASSPWLDSTEAFF

v_gene: TRBV4-3
j_gene: TRBJ2-1
d_gene: -
abundance: -
CDR3nt: TGCGCCAGCAGCCAATGGCAGATGGGGGCTGAGCAGTTCTTC
CDR3aa: CASSQWQMGAEQFF

v_gene: TRBV15
j_gene: TRBJ2-5
d_gene: -
abundance: -
CDR3nt: TGTGCCACCAGCTCTCGACAGAAAAGGGGAGAGACCCAGTACTTC
CDR3aa: CATSSRQKRGETQYF

v_gene: TRBV18
j_gene: TRBJ2-1
d_gene: -
abundance: -
CDR3nt: TGTGCCAGCTCACCAGTCGGGGCTAGGGGGAACAATGAGCAGTTCTTC
CDR3aa: CASSPVGARGNNEQFF

v_gene: TRBV6-5
j_gene: TRBJ2-7
d_gene: -
abundance: -
CDR3nt: TGTGCCAGCAGTTACTCGAGATATTCCTACGAGCAGTACTTC
CDR3aa: CASSYSRYSYEQYF

v_gene: TRBV2
j_gene: TRBJ1-1
d_gene: -
abundance: few
CDR3nt: TGTGCCAGCAGTTCGGGGGTGAACACTGAAGCTTTCTTT
CDR3aa: CASSSGVNTEAFF

v_gene: TRBV4-1
j_gene: TRBJ2-7
d_gene: TRBD1
abundance: -
CDR3nt: TGCGCCAGCAGCCCTAGGGGACAGGGGGCCTACGAGCAGTACTTC
CDR3aa: CASSPRGQGAYEQYF

v_gene: TRBV5-1
j_gene: TRBJ1-4
d_gene: -
abundance: -
CDR3nt: TGCGCCAGTCGGACCTGGACAGATAATGAAAAACTGTTTTTT
CDR3aa: CASRTWTDNEKLFF

v_gene: TRBV6-1
j_gene: TRBJ1-1
d_gene: -
abundance: -
CDR3nt: TGTGCCAGCATCAAAAGGGGACTCCCGGGCACTGAAGCTTTCTTT
CDR3aa: CASIKRGLPGTEAFF

v_gene: TRBV7-2
j_gene: TRBJ2-5
d_gene: TRBD2
abundance: once
CDR3nt: TGTGCCAGCAGCTCTGTCGAGGGACTAGCGGGAGAGGTAGAGACCCAGTACTTC
CDR3aa: CASSSVEGLAGEVETQYF

v_gene: TRBV19
j_gene: TRBJ1-2
d_gene: TRBD1
abundance: -
CDR3nt: TGTGCCAGTAGTACTCCAATGGGACAGGGGTTCTATGGCTACACCTTC
CDR3aa: CASSTPMGQGFYGYTF